What follows are 20 T cell receptor beta chains derived from one specimen sequenced in a study of T cell repertoires in cytomegalovirus infection. TCRdb independently ran MiXCR on the reads; one entry per CDR3 protein. The table has around 530,000 distinct CDR3 sequences, 26% seen once; the top ten hold about 13%. Sequenced: PBMCs. Source of these receptors: a human donor in good health (CMV status not recorded). Some clones in this sample may be carry-over from other donors' samples.

The J gene is TRBJ2-2, the V gene TRBV15, with TRBD2 matching 10 bases. CDR3 size: 17 residues. Germline lookup yields CDR1 LNHNV and CDR2 YYDKDF (reference sequence). V was clipped by 7 bases and J by 6 bases; unmatched bases: 14. The chain's CDR3 is CATTPDPTSGISGELFF. DNA of the CDR3: TGTGCCACCACCCCCGACCCTACTAGCGGGATTTCCGGGGAGCTGTTTTTT.

This chain joins TRBV6-1 and TRBJ2-2; possible D gene TRBD2, 6 bases. The CDR3 totals 17 residues. V was clipped by 6 bases and J by 9 bases, with 26 bases between them. Germline V lookup: CDR1 MNHNS, CDR2 SASEGT. CDR3 residues: CASRPSWRDPGSRELFF. The DNA of the CDR3 is TGTGCCAGCAGACCATCCTGGCGGGATCCGGGTTCCAGGGAGCTGTTTTTT.

The chain uses TRBV12-3 or TRBV12-4 and TRBJ2-7; no firm D call. V was clipped by 2 bases and J by 3 bases, with 26 bases between them. CDR3 length: 19 residues. The CDR3 sequence is CASSLIPDLPENGYYEQYV. CDR3 bases: TGTGCCAGCAGTTTAATCCCCGACCTCCCTGAGAACGGTTACTACGAGCAGTACGTC.

This clonotype occurred many times. The rearrangement links TRBV20-1 to TRBJ2-3, with TRBD2 matching over 10 bases. The CDR3 extends over 14 amino acids. Unmatched junction bases numbered 7, after V lost 5 bases and J lost 5 bases. CDR1 is DFQATT and CDR2 is SNEGSKA in the germline V gene (reference sequence). CDR3 sequence reads: CSAQREGRGDTQYF. The DNA for the CDR3 is TGCAGTGCTCAGCGGGAGGGCCGCGGAGATACGCAGTATTTT.

This clonotype was seen more than once but under ten times. The chain is built from TRBV12-3 or TRBV12-4 and TRBJ1-3; tentatively, D is TRBD1 (5 bases). The CDR3 spans 15 residues. Deletions cut 4 bases from V and 2 bases from J, with 12 bases between. CDR3 in amino acids: CASSSTTETGNTIYF. The CDR3 coding sequence is TGTGCCAGCAGTTCAACGACAGAGACTGGAAACACCATATATTTT.

This chain joins TRBV6-6 and TRBJ2-2; D is unclear. V was clipped by 5 bases and J by 1 base, with 11 bases between them. This CDR3 spans 15 amino acids. In germline, CDR1 is MNHNY, CDR2 SVGAGI (reference sequence). The chain's CDR3 is CASSVQAMNTGELFF. The CDR3 DNA is TGTGCCAGCAGTGTGCAAGCCATGAACACCGGGGAGCTGTTTTTT.

The table lists this clonotype with many counts. The chain couples TRBV7-2 to TRBJ1-1; TRBD1 might be the D (5 bases). The germline CDR1 and CDR2 sequences are SGHTA and FQGNSA. The ends were cut back, 0 bases at V and 1 base at J, with 15 bases in the middle. The CDR3 extends over 17 amino acids. The CDR3 nucleotides are TGTGCCAGCAGCTTAGCGACCTACGAAGACAGGAACACTGAAGCTTTCTTT. It is translated as CASSLATYEDRNTEAFF.

V usage is TRBV4-1 and J usage is TRBJ1-3; D is unclear. Trimming stripped 3 bases from V and 0 bases from J, with 9 bases between. Germline V gene data show CDR1 as MGHRA and CDR2 as YSYEKL. The CDR3 totals 15 residues. CDR3 in DNA: TGCGCCAGCAGCCAGCGATCCGCCTCTGGAAACACCATATATTTT. Translated, it gives CASSQRSASGNTIYF.

This clonotype was seen a handful of times. The chain has TRBV7-8 and TRBJ1-1, with 10 bases fitting TRBD1. The CDR3 length is 15 residues. The V gene end was trimmed by 4 bases and the J gene end by 8 bases; junction bases not matched to a gene: 10. The germline V gene encodes CDR1 SGHVS and CDR2 FQNEAQ. CDR3: CASSSRQGAYIEAFF. In DNA form, the CDR3 reads TGTGCCAGCAGCTCAAGACAGGGGGCCTATATAGAAGCTTTCTTT. Variable domain in full (rest from reference TRBV7-8 and TRBJ1-1): GAGVSQSPRYKVAKRGQDVALRCDPISGHVSLFWYQQALGQGPEFLTYFQNEAQLDKSGLPSDRFFAERPEGSVSTLKIQRTQQEDSAVYLCASSSRQGAYIEAFFGQGTRLTVV.

This clonotype is a singleton in its sample. The chain joins TRBV28 to TRBJ2-3, with 7 bases that match TRBD2. Trimming cost V 6 bases and J 3 bases; bases outside gene matches: 6. Germline V gene lookup returns CDR1 MDHEN and CDR2 SYDVKM. The CDR3 has 14 amino acids. The CDR3 reads CASRGNGGTDTQYF. The CDR3, as DNA: TGTGCCAGCAGAGGGAACGGGGGGACAGATACGCAGTATTTT.

V gene TRBV4-1 combines with J gene TRBJ2-7; D may be TRBD2 (7 bases). Germline V lookup: CDR1 MGHRA, CDR2 YSYEKL. The CDR3 totals 14 residues. The V end was cut by 2 bases, the J end by 7 bases, with 15 bases between. The CDR3 DNA reads TGCGCCAGCAGCCAACCAGGGAGGGGGTTGGAGCAGTACTTC. Translation gives CASSQPGRGLEQYF.

The chain joins TRBV28 to TRBJ1-3; TRBD1 might be the D (5 bases). This CDR3 is 17 amino acids long. With 5 bases removed from V and 2 bases from J, the gap between germline ends came to 19 bases. From germline, CDR1 is MDHEN and CDR2 SYDVKM. Here the CDR3 reads CASSASTEYKTGNTIYF. The CDR3 nucleotides read TGTGCCAGCAGTGCCTCGACAGAGTATAAGACTGGAAACACCATATATTTT.

This clonotype was observed many times. The V gene is TRBV12-3 or TRBV12-4, the J gene TRBJ1-1; D is unclear. The CDR3 is 14 residues long. Trimming shortened V by 2 bases and J by 4 bases, and 11 bases separated the two germline ends. The CDR3 loop is CASSLNLKSTEAFF. The CDR3, as DNA: TGTGCCAGCAGTTTAAACCTGAAGTCCACTGAAGCTTTCTTT.

This clonotype has a handful of counts. The V call is TRBV12-3 or TRBV12-4, the J call TRBJ1-2; TRBD1 agrees at 11 bases. This CDR3 has 15 amino acids. Trimming took 5 bases from V and 3 from J; bases not matched to a gene: 5. The CDR3 is CASSRGQGADYGYTF. CDR3 sequence (DNA): TGTGCCAGCAGTCGCGGACAGGGGGCGGACTATGGCTACACCTTC.

Only a few counts were recorded for this clonotype. The chain couples TRBV10-2 to TRBJ2-5, with D perhaps matching TRBD1 or TRBD2 (5 bases each). Germline-derived CDR1 and CDR2 are WSHSY and SAAADI. The CDR3 contains 14 residues. Trimming took off 7 bases at V and 6 bases at J, with 18 bases between the two ends. The CDR3 sequence is CASIEGSWGKTQYF. In DNA form, the CDR3 reads TGCGCCAGCATCGAGGGGAGTTGGGGAAAGACCCAGTACTTC.

This clonotype was seen only a few times. The chain uses TRBV4-1 and TRBJ1-1; D not resolved. The V gene's germline CDR1 is MGHRA and CDR2 YSYEKL. V gave up 3 bases and J gave up 4 bases, with 12 bases separating them. This CDR3 contains 14 residues. The CDR3 DNA reads TGCGCCAGCAGCCAGGAAGGGTGGAGCACTGAAGCTTTCTTT. This gives the protein CASSQEGWSTEAFF.

In its sample, this clonotype was seen a few times. The chain joins TRBV25-1 to TRBJ2-3, with 7 bases fitting TRBD1. The CDR3 sequence is 16 residues long. Germline V lookup: CDR1 MGHDK, CDR2 SYGVNS. V lost 6 bases, J lost 10 bases, and 19 bases stayed unmatched. The CDR3 protein is CASRSTDRAWGISQYF. For the CDR3, the DNA is TGTGCCAGCAGATCTACTGACAGGGCGTGGGGTATATCGCAGTATTTT.

On this clonotype itself: Just one base apart from a much larger clone, this may be a read error. CDR3 nucleotides: TGTGCCAGCAGTTACCACGGCCAGCCCCGGCATTTT. It yields the protein CASSYHGQPRHF. J is TRBJ1-5 and V is TRBV6-2 or TRBV6-3; D uncertain. The CDR3 covers 12 residues. CDR1 and CDR2 from the germline V gene are MNHEY and SVGEGT.

This clonotype was seen only once. This could be a read error, since a much larger clone is one nucleotide away. The rearrangement uses TRBV7-9 and TRBJ2-3, with D perhaps matching TRBD1 (5 bases). V was trimmed by 8 bases and J by 3 bases, leaving 21 bases between them. Germline V gene data show CDR1 as SEHNR and CDR2 as FQNEAQ (reference sequence). This CDR3 has 16 amino acids. The CDR3 protein is CASALDRSTGTDTQYF. The DNA for the CDR3 is TGTGCCAGCGCCTTAGACAGATCAACGGGTACAGATACGCAGTATTTT.

The rearrangement links TRBV7-3 to TRBJ2-7; 10 nucleotides line up with TRBD2. V was pared by 8 bases and J by 6 bases, with 7 bases of the junction left unmatched. The CDR3 covers 13 residues. Germline V gene lookup returns CDR1 SGHTA and CDR2 FQGTGA. The CDR3 loop reads CASGLAGATEQYF. For the CDR3, the DNA is TGTGCCAGCGGGCTAGCGGGAGCAACCGAGCAGTACTTC.